The 14 T cell receptor beta chains below were found in one sample sequenced in a study of blood T cell repertoires in COVID-19. Sequenced by immunoSEQ multiplex PCR; TCRdb stores in-frame clones only, minus some. The sample has about 190,000 clones; 85% to 90% are singletons. The sample taken for sequencing was peripheral blood. The origin of the receptors is a man in his forties or fifties with acute or convalescent COVID-19.

The rearrangement uses TRBV19 and TRBJ1-1; perhaps TRBD1 as D (5 bases). The germline V gene has CDR1 LNHDA and CDR2 SQIVND (reference sequence). Trimming shortened V by 3 bases and J by 4 bases, and 12 bases separated the two germline ends. The CDR3 is made up of 14 amino acids. The CDR3 coding sequence is TGTGCCAGTAGTATGGGGACTCTGGGCACTGAAGCTTTCTTT. Translating gives CASSMGTLGTEAFF.

V gene TRBV15 combines with J gene TRBJ1-4, with 7 nucleotides matching TRBD1. Germline values: CDR1 LNHNV, CDR2 YYDKDF (reference sequence). Trimming removed 4 bases from V and 8 bases from J; junction bases left unmatched: 1. The CDR3 sequence is 12 residues long. The CDR3 is CATSNRGEKLFF. Here the CDR3 DNA reads TGTGCCACCAGCAACAGGGGAGAAAAACTGTTTTTT.

The chain combines TRBV18 with TRBJ1-1; 7 nucleotides match TRBD1. Trimming cost V 5 bases and J 8 bases; bases outside gene matches: 2. Germline V gene data show CDR1 as KGHSH and CDR2 as LQKENI. The CDR3 extends over 11 amino acids. CDR3 in DNA: TGTGCCAGCTCAAAACAGGGGGAAGCTTTCTTT. Amino acids: CASSKQGEAFF.

The chain couples TRBV9 to TRBJ1-4, with 8 positions matching TRBD1. The CDR3 consists of 15 residues. Germline CDR1 SGDLS, CDR2 YYNGEE. Trimming at V came to 3 bases and at J to 5 bases, leaving 6 bases not matched to a gene. The CDR3 sequence: CASSARTGRNEKLFF. The CDR3 nucleotides read TGTGCCAGCAGCGCCAGGACAGGGAGGAATGAAAAACTGTTTTTT.

In its sample, this clone was seen once. J is TRBJ1-5 and V is TRBV2; 8 bases fit TRBD1. This CDR3 is built from 15 residues. Trimming removed 4 bases from V and 4 bases from J; junction bases left unmatched: 6. In germline, CDR1 is SNHLY, CDR2 FYNNEI. CDR3 in amino acids: CASSAQGARNQPQHF. The CDR3 bases are TGTGCCAGCAGTGCTCAGGGGGCTCGAAATCAGCCCCAGCATTTT.

The chain has TRBV7-2 and TRBJ1-4, with D unresolved. Germline CDR1 is SGHTA and CDR2 is FQGNSA. The CDR3 loop spans 13 amino acids. Trimming cost V 4 bases and J 7 bases, with 10 bases left between them. The CDR3 DNA follows: TGTGCCAGCAGCTCGTACATTGGTGAAAAACTGTTTTTT. Translation gives CASSSYIGEKLFF.

V usage is TRBV4-1 and J usage is TRBJ2-1, with TRBD2 identical over 11 bases. Looked up from germline, CDR1 is MGHRA and CDR2 is YSYEKL. The trim removed 0 bases at V and 0 bases at J, leaving 7 bases unmatched. This CDR3 spans 19 amino acids. This chain's CDR3 is CASSQDPLAGGSSYNEQFF. CDR3 sequence (DNA): TGCGCCAGCAGCCAAGACCCCCTAGCGGGGGGTTCCTCCTACAATGAGCAGTTCTTC.

The rearrangement uses TRBV5-1 and TRBJ1-4, with TRBD1 matching over 9 bases. With 0 bases clipped from V and 7 bases from J, the junction kept 7 bases outside the gene matches. The CDR3 consists of 16 residues. Germline V lookup: CDR1 SGHRS, CDR2 YFSETQ. As DNA, the CDR3 is TGCGCCAGCAGCTTGGGCCGGGACAGGGTCCTTGAAAAACTGTTTTTT. This encodes CASSLGRDRVLEKLFF.

The genes are TRBV7-3 and TRBJ2-7; TRBD1 matches at 8 bases. The CDR3 has 13 residues. Germline CDR1 reads SGHTA; CDR2 reads FQGTGA. The junction had 6 bases not matched to a gene; V was cut back by 4 bases and J by 7 bases. The CDR3 nucleotides are TGTGCCAGCAGCTCCAGGGGGCTGGGAGAGCAGTACTTC. Encoded protein: CASSSRGLGEQYF. Based on the CDR3 plus reference TRBV7-3 and TRBJ2-7, the full variable domain is GAGVSQTPSNKVTEKGKYVELRCDPISGHTALYWYRQSLGQGPEFLIYFQGTGAADDSGLPNDRFFAVRPEGSVSTLKIQRTERGDSAVYLCASSSRGLGEQYFGPGTRLTVT.

V usage is TRBV29-1 and J usage is TRBJ2-5, with 9 positions matching TRBD2. After removal of 7 bases from V and 5 bases from J, the junction contained 5 bases not matched to a gene. The CDR3 is 12 amino acids. The germline V gene has CDR1 SQVTM and CDR2 ANQGSEA. The CDR3 coding sequence is TGCAGCGGCCGGGCGGGAGGGGAGACCCAGTACTTC. It is translated as CSGRAGGETQYF. The full variable domain, in which reference TRBV29-1 and TRBJ2-5 provide the parts outside the CDR3, is SAVISQKPSRDICQRGTSLTIQCQVDSQVTMMFWYRQQPGQSLTLIATANQGSEATYESGFVIDKFPISRPNLTFSTLTVSNMSPEDSSIYLCSGRAGGETQYFGPGTRLLVL.

The table lists this clone with a count of one. The genes are TRBV4-1 and TRBJ2-4; maybe TRBD1 (6 bases). This CDR3 is 18 amino acids long. Germline V CDR1 and CDR2: MGHRA, YSYEKL. V lost 1 base to trimming and J lost 1 base, with 17 bases between them. The CDR3 sequence: CASSQGIQRGLAKNIQYF. Written as DNA, the CDR3 is TGCGCCAGCAGCCAAGGAATCCAGAGGGGGTTGGCCAAAAACATTCAGTACTTC.

The chain carries TRBV5-4 and TRBJ2-7, with 12 bases matching TRBD2. This CDR3 is built from 15 residues. The trim removed 4 bases at V and 4 bases at J, leaving 6 bases unmatched. The germline V gene has CDR1 SGHNT and CDR2 YYREEE (reference sequence). The CDR3 sequence: CASSLGLAGTYEQYF. DNA of the CDR3: TGTGCCAGCAGCCTTGGACTAGCGGGAACGTACGAGCAGTACTTC.

To note about this clone: Additional DNA sequences in this sample encode the identical CDR3. The chain joins TRBV6-5 to TRBJ1-1; 11 bases are shared with TRBD1. The ends lost 2 bases at V and 4 bases at J; junction bases unmatched: 0. The CDR3 loop spans 14 amino acids. Germline V gene sequence: CDR1 MNHEY, CDR2 SVGAGI. CDR3 sequence: CASSYGTGGTEAFF. CDR3 DNA sequence: TGTGCCAGCAGTTACGGGACAGGGGGCACTGAAGCTTTCTTT.

The chain is built from TRBV5-1 and TRBJ2-1; 13 nucleotides line up with TRBD2. This CDR3 spans 14 amino acids. The V segment lost 2 bases and the J segment 8 bases; nucleotides outside the gene matches: 1. Germline CDR1 and CDR2: SGHRS and YFSETQ. The CDR3 DNA reads TGCGCCAGCAGCTTTGGACTAGCGGGAGATGAGCAGTTCTTC. Translation: CASSFGLAGDEQFF.